This T cell receptor beta chain is from a study of Graves' ophthalmopathy and Graves' hyperthyroidism. Study conclusions and caveats: A 13-signature model separated ophthalmopathy from stable hyperthyroidism, reaching around 88% sensitivity and around 81% specificity cross-validated. Thyroid clonotypes that were expanded above 0.001 frequency mostly also appeared in blood.

New diagnoses, under 2 months' duration, and ages 18 to 65 characterized the hyperthyroidism patients. RNA transcripts yielded amplified TCR beta CDR3 regions. Second-round multiplex PCR followed a first-round RT-PCR using HTBI primers. TCRdb re-derived calls from the multiplex PCR reads in MiXCR, one entry per CDR3 protein. This sample has roughly 610,000 distinct CDR3 sequences, with 22% found just once. This clonotype was observed a few times. Its antigen is not identified. The CDR3 has 15 amino acids. V shed 1 base and J shed 2 bases, with 15 bases lying between them. In germline, CDR1 is DFQATT, CDR2 SNEGSKA (reference sequence).

This chain uses TRBV20-1 with TRBJ2-7; D is ambiguous. The sequenced sample was peripheral blood. The receptor was isolated from a woman between 18 and 29 years old with stable Graves' hyperthyroidism. Some clones in this sample may be carry-over from other donors' samples. The CDR3 region has the DNA TGCAGTGCTAGAGTGACGCCAAGAGGCGCCTACGAGCAGTACTTC. Translated, it gives CSARVTPRGAYEQYF.